The clone carrying this TCR beta chain was detected once. This sample stems from a study of blood T cell repertoires in COVID-19. Study-wide context: COVID-19 samples collected from the United States, Italy and Spain covered acute and convalescent phases. PBMCs, B-cell-depleted T cells, or T cells provided the cDNA or gDNA that made up the material.

In the source study's methods: Counts of nucleated cells, estimated from reference gene primer amplification, were obtained. TCRdb's table, derived via immunoSEQ multiplex PCR, lists solely in-frame clones and lacks some. The V and J calls and clone size are taken from that table; D and trimming were inferred from the DNA. The sample records about 250,000 clones, 84% being singletons. Sequencing was performed on peripheral blood. This TCR derives from a man between 45 and 60 years old with active or convalescent COVID-19.

CDR3 sequence: CASSIGTSGAVVETQYF. Here the CDR3 DNA reads TGTGCCAGTAGTATAGGGACTAGCGGGGCCGTCGTGGAGACCCAGTACTTC. The chain employs TRBV19 and TRBJ2-5; TRBD2 agrees at 12 bases. Germline lookup yields CDR1 LNHDA and CDR2 SQIVND (reference sequence). V shed 1 base, J shed 5 bases, and the junction held 8 bases outside the gene matches. The CDR3 length is 17 residues. Filled out from reference TRBV19 and TRBJ2-5, the complete variable domain reads DGGITQSPKYLFRKEGQNVTLSCEQNLNHDAMYWYRQDPGQGLRLIYYSQIVNDFQKGDIAEGYSVSREKKESFPLTVTSAQKNPTAFYLCASSIGTSGAVVETQYFGPGTRLLVL.